One and the same sample provided the 25 T cell receptor beta chains below, sequenced in a study of T-cell reconstitution after alpha-beta-depleted transplantation in children. The TCRbeta library incorporated unique molecular identifiers. Each CDR3 protein gets one entry after TCRdb re-called the PCR reads with MiXCR. The data show about 90,000 distinct CDR3 sequences, roughly a sixth seen once. This sample comprised PBMCs, mostly from graft donor cells, obtained 180 days after TCRalphabeta/CD19-depleted stem cell transplant. The receptors come from a male patient aged 2 to 9 who had a stem cell transplant for acute lymphoblastic leukemia, so the T cells may come from the graft donor.

The chain recombines TRBV5-5 with TRBJ1-5, with a possible D match to TRBD1 (5 bases). CDR1 SGHKS and CDR2 YYEKEE come from the germline V gene (reference sequence). V gave up 3 bases and J gave up 10 bases, with 11 bases separating them. The CDR3 consists of 12 residues. CDR3 bases: TGTGCCAGCAGCTCACAGGATAACCCCCAGCATTTT. Translated: CASSSQDNPQHF.

This clonotype was observed many times. This rearrangement joins TRBV6-5 to TRBJ2-5, with 10 bases fitting TRBD1. V shed 0 bases and J 4 bases; nucleotides not matched to a gene: 5. The CDR3 contains 16 residues. Per germline, CDR1 MNHEY and CDR2 SVGAGI. The CDR3 region is CASSYSGGTGAETQYF. The CDR3 region has the DNA TGTGCCAGCAGTTACTCGGGAGGGACAGGGGCAGAGACCCAGTACTTC.

This clonotype was seen only a few times. The genes are TRBV20-1 and TRBJ2-5, with TRBD2 as a possible D gene (6 bases). V was shortened by 7 bases and J by 4 bases, with 10 bases between the two germline ends. CDR3 length: 11 residues. Germline CDR1 is DFQATT and CDR2 is SNEGSKA (reference sequence). This chain's CDR3 is CSVRRGETQYF. The CDR3 DNA follows: TGCAGTGTTAGGAGGGGAGAGACCCAGTACTTC.

J is TRBJ2-7 and V is TRBV7-7, with D perhaps matching TRBD1 or TRBD2 (5 bases each). The CDR3 loop spans 13 amino acids. V was pared by 5 bases and J by 3 bases, with 11 bases between. The germline gives CDR1 SSHAT, CDR2 FNYEAQ (reference sequence). The CDR3 sequence: CASSPGDLYEQYF. CDR3 nucleotide sequence: TGTGCCAGCAGCCCCGGGGACCTCTACGAGCAGTACTTC. Based on the CDR3 plus reference TRBV7-7 and TRBJ2-7, the full variable domain is GAGVSQSPRYKVTKRGQDVTLRCDPISSHATLYWYQQALGQGPEFLTYFNYEAQPDKSGLPSDRFSAERPEGSISTLTIQRTEQRDSAMYRCASSPGDLYEQYFGPGTRLTVT.

V usage is TRBV5-4 and J usage is TRBJ2-3, with a weak D call TRBD2 (6 bases). The CDR3 sequence is 15 residues long. Trimming removed 2 bases from V and 2 bases from J, with 12 bases in between. Per germline, CDR1 SGHNT and CDR2 YYREEE (reference sequence). This chain's CDR3 is CASSLDAGITDTQYF. CDR3 DNA sequence: TGTGCCAGCAGCTTAGATGCGGGGATCACAGATACGCAGTATTTT.

The chain combines TRBV6-1 with TRBJ2-3; D is possibly TRBD2 (5 bases). Germline-derived CDR1 and CDR2 are MNHNS and SASEGT. Trimming pared 6 bases from V and 7 bases from J, leaving 20 bases between. The CDR3 is 15 amino acids. In DNA, the CDR3 is TGTGCCAGCAGCCGCGGGTCCCCTTTCAAAAATACGCAGTATTTT. Its translation: CASSRGSPFKNTQYF.

CDR3 nucleotides: TGTGCCAGCAGCCCCGGGTTCCCCGGCCTCGAGCAGTACTTC. Translating it yields CASSPGFPGLEQYF. This sequence joins TRBV14 and TRBJ2-7, with unresolved D. Germline CDR1 SGHDN, CDR2 FVKESK. This CDR3 has 14 amino acids. V was pared by 4 bases and J by 6 bases, with 16 bases between.

The chain links TRBV13 to TRBJ2-1, with unresolved D. CDR1 is PRHDT and CDR2 is FYEKMQ in the germline V gene (reference sequence). The CDR3 runs 16 residues. V gave up 6 bases and J gave up 8 bases, with 23 bases separating them. CDR3 sequence reads: CASSSRHGPPWDEQFF. In nucleotides, the CDR3 is TGTGCCAGCAGTTCTCGGCACGGACCCCCTTGGGATGAGCAGTTCTTC.

There are many counts of this clonotype. This chain joins TRBV20-1 and TRBJ2-1; 8 positions match TRBD2. The CDR3 is 14 amino acids. Trimming cost V 5 bases and J 0 bases; bases outside gene matches: 3. Germline V gene data show CDR1 as DFQATT and CDR2 as SNEGSKA (reference sequence). The CDR3 region is CSAERGSSYNEQFF. For the CDR3, the DNA is TGCAGTGCTGAGCGGGGGAGCTCCTACAATGAGCAGTTCTTC.

This clonotype was detected many times. V gene TRBV28 combines with J gene TRBJ2-4; D is unresolved. The CDR3 spans 15 residues. In germline, CDR1 is MDHEN, CDR2 SYDVKM. V gave up 6 bases and J gave up 2 bases, with 14 bases separating them. Here the CDR3 reads CASSTRAVSKNIQYF. CDR3 nucleotides: TGTGCCAGCAGCACCCGGGCAGTATCCAAAAACATTCAGTACTTC.

This clonotype was counted many times. V and J are TRBV20-1 and TRBJ1-2; 7 bases match TRBD1. The CDR3 is 16 amino acids. Germline V gives CDR1 DFQATT, CDR2 SNEGSKA (reference sequence). V trimming: 6 bases; J trimming: 6 bases; junction bases outside the gene matches: 19. In nucleotides, the CDR3 is TGCAGTGCCTTGCCCCTACACCGACAGGGCCCTCATGGCTACACCTTC. It codes for CSALPLHRQGPHGYTF.

The genes are TRBV25-1 and TRBJ1-3; the D is unclear. Germline V gene lookup returns CDR1 MGHDK and CDR2 SYGVNS. V lost 2 bases and J 0 bases, leaving 11 bases between the germline ends. The CDR3 extends over 16 amino acids. This chain's CDR3 is CASSEQKGYSGNTIYF. The DNA for the CDR3 is TGTGCCAGCAGTGAACAAAAAGGGTACTCTGGAAACACCATATATTTT.

The chain joins TRBV7-2 to TRBJ2-7; D might be TRBD2 (5 bases). Germline V gives CDR1 SGHTA, CDR2 FQGNSA. The CDR3 has 12 residues. The V and J ends lost 7 bases and 6 bases respectively, with 13 bases between them. The chain's CDR3 is CASTLDWGEQYF. The CDR3 nucleotides are TGTGCCAGCACCCTGGACTGGGGCGAGCAGTACTTC.

This clonotype was seen a handful of times. The V call is TRBV5-1, the J call TRBJ2-2; 8 bases match TRBD2. Per the germline V gene, CDR1 is SGHRS and CDR2 is YFSETQ. The CDR3 extends over 16 amino acids. V trimming: 0 bases; J trimming: 3 bases; junction bases outside the gene matches: 4. The CDR3 protein is CASSLDGGVHTGELFF. The DNA of the CDR3 is TGCGCCAGCAGCTTGGACGGGGGGGTCCACACCGGGGAGCTGTTTTTT.

This chain links TRBV6-1 with TRBJ1-2; perhaps TRBD1 as D (5 bases). The V and J ends lost 0 bases and 4 bases respectively, with 15 bases between them. This CDR3 is 16 amino acids long. Germline V lookup: CDR1 MNHNS, CDR2 SASEGT. In nucleotides, the CDR3 is TGTGCCAGCAGTGAAGCGGTAAAGACAGTTCTCTATGGCTACACCTTC. Translation: CASSEAVKTVLYGYTF.

This chain links TRBV25-1 with TRBJ2-7, with 7 bases that match TRBD2. Trimming cost V 3 bases and J 3 bases; bases outside gene matches: 14. This CDR3 has 17 residues. Germline-derived CDR1 and CDR2 are MGHDK and SYGVNS. The CDR3 DNA reads as TGTGCCAGCAGTGACGGACCTCCGGGGACTAAGGGCTACGAGCAGTACTTC. As protein: CASSDGPPGTKGYEQYF.

The chain combines TRBV5-1 with TRBJ1-2; no reliable D call. This CDR3 has 16 residues. V was shortened by 0 bases and J by 2 bases, with 14 bases between the two germline ends. Per the germline V gene, CDR1 is SGHRS and CDR2 is YFSETQ. The CDR3 sequence is CASSLALGVKNYGYTF. In DNA form, the CDR3 reads TGCGCCAGCAGCTTGGCTCTCGGGGTGAAAAACTATGGCTACACCTTC.

This chain joins TRBV7-9 and TRBJ1-2; D might be TRBD1 (6 bases). V dropped 5 bases and J dropped 8 bases, with 21 bases sitting between them. The germline gives CDR1 SEHNR, CDR2 FQNEAQ (reference sequence). This CDR3 contains 15 residues. CDR3 sequence (DNA): TGTGCCAGCAGCCTCGAATTTGGGGGGCTCAGCGGCTACACCTTC. It is translated as CASSLEFGGLSGYTF.

The table lists this clonotype with a few counts. J is TRBJ2-2 and V is TRBV27; D may be TRBD2 (5 bases). The CDR3 has 16 amino acids. From germline, CDR1 is MNHEY and CDR2 SMNVEV (reference sequence). Between the trimmed V and J ends, which lost 3 bases and 5 bases, there was a span of 16 bases. CDR3 sequence (DNA): TGTGCCAGCAGTTTGGATTGGGCTAGCCATACCGGGGAGCTGTTTTTT. Its protein product is CASSLDWASHTGELFF.

The rearrangement joins TRBV19 to TRBJ2-5; TRBD1 matches at 7 bases. Germline V gene lookup returns CDR1 LNHDA and CDR2 SQIVND (reference sequence). J lost 2 bases, V lost 6 bases, and 3 bases had no gene match. The CDR3 covers 13 residues. CDR3 DNA: TGTGCCAGTAGGGGACAGCTACAAGAGACCCAGTACTTC. Translation gives CASRGQLQETQYF.

As DNA, the CDR3 is TGTGCCAGCAGCTTATTGAGGGCGAATGAGCAGTTCTTC. Translated: CASSLLRANEQFF. The chain recombines TRBV7-2 with TRBJ2-1, with TRBD2 as a possible D gene (5 bases). Germline V gene data show CDR1 as SGHTA and CDR2 as FQGNSA. V was pared by 2 bases and J by 7 bases, with 9 bases between. The CDR3 is 13 residues long.

This clonotype was counted at least ten times. The DNA for the CDR3 is TGCGCCAGCAGCTTCAGTTCTAGCGGAGGGGAGCAGTTCTTC. Translated, it gives CASSFSSSGGEQFF. This chain uses TRBV5-1 with TRBJ2-1, with TRBD2 identical over 7 bases. The junction had 9 bases not matched to a gene; V was cut back by 2 bases and J by 10 bases. CDR3 length equals 14 residues. Germline V gives CDR1 SGHRS, CDR2 YFSETQ. Filled out from reference TRBV5-1 and TRBJ2-1, the complete variable domain reads KAGVTQTPRYLIKTRGQQVTLSCSPISGHRSVSWYQQTPGQGLQFLFEYFSETQRNKGNFPGRFSGRQFSNSRSEMNVSTLELGDSALYLCASSFSSSGGEQFFGPGTRLTVL.

This clonotype was counted ten times or more. V gene TRBV7-2 combines with J gene TRBJ2-2; D remains unclear. With 0 bases removed from V and 4 bases from J, the gap between germline ends came to 9 bases. The CDR3 runs 15 residues. The germline gives CDR1 SGHTA, CDR2 FQGNSA. The CDR3 sequence is CASSLAQITTGELFF. The CDR3 DNA is TGTGCCAGCAGCTTAGCCCAAATTACCACCGGGGAGCTGTTTTTT.

This clonotype was counted between two and nine times. The chain links TRBV7-2 to TRBJ2-1; D is possibly TRBD2 (5 bases). The V gene's germline CDR1 is SGHTA and CDR2 FQGNSA. The V end lost 1 base, the J end lost 3 bases, and 10 bases lay between the germline ends. The CDR3 length is 15 residues. CDR3 sequence (DNA): TGTGCCAGCAGCTTAGGTGCTAGCCGCTACAATGAGCAGTTCTTC. Translated, it gives CASSLGASRYNEQFF.

In this sample, this clonotype turned up a few times. The CDR3 nucleotides read TGTGCCAGCAGCTTAGAGGCTACCCAAGAGACCCAGTACTTC. Its translation: CASSLEATQETQYF. The V gene is TRBV5-6, the J gene TRBJ2-5; D unresolved. CDR1 is SGHDT, CDR2 YYEEEE, per germline. V gave up 2 bases and J gave up 1 base, with 9 bases separating them. The CDR3 runs to 14 residues.